The 18 T cell receptor beta chains below all came from one sample that was sequenced in a study of cytomegalovirus exposure and HLA in healthy donors. PCR primers comprised 60 Vbeta and 13 Jbeta primers. Sequenced by immunoSEQ multiplex PCR; TCRdb stores in-frame clones only, minus some. The sample lists under 170,000 clones; under 75% were seen once. Sequenced input: PBMCs. The source is an older woman in good health and CMV-seropositive.

The chain carries TRBV2 and TRBJ2-3; the D gene is possibly TRBD1 (7 bases). This CDR3 is 15 amino acids long. V dropped 4 bases and J dropped 2 bases, with 13 bases sitting between them. Germline CDR1 is SNHLY and CDR2 is FYNNEI. The CDR3 spells CASSGNRGLTDTQYF. The DNA of the CDR3 is TGTGCCAGCAGTGGAAACAGGGGACTCACAGATACGCAGTATTTT.

There are a few counts of this clone. The rearrangement uses TRBV2 and TRBJ1-5; TRBD1 matches at 7 bases. The junction had 3 bases not matched to a gene; V was cut back by 2 bases and J by 5 bases. Germline values: CDR1 SNHLY, CDR2 FYNNEI. The CDR3 length is 14 residues. CDR3 protein: CASSELGGDQPQHF. The CDR3 coding sequence is TGTGCCAGCAGTGAATTAGGGGGCGATCAGCCCCAGCATTTT. The full variable domain, rest sourced from reference TRBV2 and TRBJ1-5, is EPEVTQTPSHQVTQMGQEVILRCVPISNHLYFYWYRQILGQKVEFLVSFYNNEISEKSEIFDDQFSVERPDGSNFTLKIRSTKLEDSAMYFCASSELGGDQPQHFGDGTRLSIL.

This sequence joins TRBV5-6 and TRBJ2-2; D not resolved. Germline V lookup: CDR1 SGHDT, CDR2 YYEEEE. The CDR3 runs 15 residues. Trimming cost V 4 bases and J 1 base, with 11 bases left between them. CDR3 loop: CASSPFLRNTGELFF. Written as DNA, the CDR3 is TGTGCCAGCAGCCCGTTCCTACGGAACACCGGGGAGCTGTTTTTT. Full variable domain (rest looked up from reference TRBV5-6 and TRBJ2-2): DAGVTQSPTHLIKTRGQQVTLRCSPKSGHDTVSWYQQALGQGPQFIFQYYEEEERQRGNFPDRFSGHQFPNYSSELNVNALLLGDSALYLCASSPFLRNTGELFFGEGSRLTVL.

This clone was counted between two and nine times. The chain links TRBV7-9 to TRBJ2-5; D is perhaps TRBD1 (5 bases). CDR3 length: 15 amino acids. Trimming pared 5 bases from V and 1 base from J, leaving 14 bases between. CDR1 SEHNR and CDR2 FQNEAQ come from the germline V gene (reference sequence). CDR3 amino acids: CASSPLQDIQETQYF. DNA of the CDR3: TGTGCCAGCAGCCCCCTACAGGATATCCAAGAGACCCAGTACTTC.

The chain has TRBV29-1 and TRBJ2-5; possibly TRBD1 for D (6 bases). The DNA matches TRBJ2-7 better at its end, which makes the J call doubtful. The CDR3 contains 13 residues. Per germline, CDR1 SQVTM and CDR2 ANQGSEA. This CDR3 reads CSVEDQGGYEQYF. DNA for the CDR3: TGCAGCGTTGAAGATCAAGGGGGTTACGAGCAGTACTTC.

This chain uses TRBV28 with TRBJ2-7; 10 bases fit TRBD2. CDR3 size: 14 residues. Germline CDR1 is MDHEN and CDR2 is SYDVKM. J gave up 5 bases and V 2 bases, and 3 bases lay outside the gene matches. The CDR3 region has the DNA TGTGCCAGCAGTTTACTAGCGGGAGCTAACGAGCAGTACTTC. Residues: CASSLLAGANEQYF.

The chain has TRBV30 and TRBJ1-4, with a possible D match to TRBD1 (5 bases). CDR3 length: 12 amino acids. V dropped 5 bases and J dropped 4 bases, with 8 bases sitting between them. CDR1 and CDR2 from the germline V gene are GTSNPN and SVGIG (reference sequence). CDR3: CAWRQINEKLFF. The CDR3, as DNA: TGTGCCTGGCGACAGATTAATGAAAAACTGTTTTTT.

This sequence joins TRBV29-1 and TRBJ2-1; 8 bases are a match to TRBD1. V lost 6 bases, J lost 8 bases, and 9 bases stayed unmatched. CDR1 and CDR2 from the germline V gene are SQVTM and ANQGSEA. The length of the CDR3 is 13 residues. The DNA for the CDR3 is TGCAGCGTACTCGGACAGGGCCGCGATGAGCAGTTCTTC. It specifies CSVLGQGRDEQFF.

This chain links TRBV29-1 with TRBJ2-5, with D possibly TRBD2 on 5 matching bases. The CDR3 runs 13 residues. The V gene's germline CDR1 is SQVTM and CDR2 ANQGSEA. Deletions cut 5 bases from V and 5 bases from J, with 15 bases between. CDR3 loop: CSVKEAGWETQYF. CDR3 nucleotide sequence: TGCAGCGTTAAGGAGGCCGGGTGGGAGACCCAGTACTTC. The whole variable domain, remainder taken from reference TRBV29-1 and TRBJ2-5, is SAVISQKPSRDICQRGTSLTIQCQVDSQVTMMFWYRQQPGQSLTLIATANQGSEATYESGFVIDKFPISRPNLTFSTLTVSNMSPEDSSIYLCSVKEAGWETQYFGPGTRLLVL.

The chain couples TRBV7-3 to TRBJ2-1; 9 nucleotides agree with TRBD2. The CDR3 has 14 amino acids. Germline V gene sequence: CDR1 SGHTA, CDR2 FQGTGA. The ends lost 4 bases at V and 7 bases at J; junction bases unmatched: 5. The CDR3 nucleotides read TGTGCCAGCAGCTCCGGACTAGCGAGGAATGAGCAGTTCTTC. Residues: CASSSGLARNEQFF.

The rearrangement links TRBV7-9 to TRBJ1-1, with unresolved D. This CDR3 comprises 14 residues. From germline, CDR1 is SEHNR and CDR2 FQNEAQ (reference sequence). V lost 2 bases and J lost 1, with 8 bases in between. Here the CDR3 DNA reads TGTGCCAGCAGCTTACCCCTTAGGAACACTGAAGCTTTCTTT. This gives the protein CASSLPLRNTEAFF.

The J gene is TRBJ2-7, the V gene TRBV7-2; 7 nucleotides agree with TRBD2. There are 15 residues in the CDR3. V shed 5 bases, J shed 1 base, and the junction held 8 bases outside the gene matches. In germline, CDR1 is SGHTA, CDR2 FQGNSA. CDR3 sequence: CASSRVWEGSYEQYF. CDR3 nucleotides: TGTGCCAGCAGCAGGGTATGGGAGGGATCCTACGAGCAGTACTTC.

The chain is built from TRBV7-9 and TRBJ2-5; a possible D gene is TRBD1 (7 bases). This CDR3 is 13 amino acids long. CDR1 and CDR2 (germline): SEHNR, FQNEAQ (reference sequence). The V gene lost 7 bases and the J gene lost 5 bases, with 14 bases spanning the gap. CDR3 sequence reads: CASNRGAGETQYF. The CDR3 coding sequence is TGTGCCAGCAACAGGGGCGCGGGGGAGACCCAGTACTTC.

The chain is built from TRBV5-6 and TRBJ1-1; D is uncertain. CDR1 is SGHDT and CDR2 is YYEEEE in the germline V gene. V shed 1 base and J shed 7 bases, with 8 bases lying between them. The length of the CDR3 is 12 residues. The CDR3: CASSLRSGEAFF. As DNA, the CDR3 is TGTGCCAGCAGCTTGAGGTCGGGTGAAGCTTTCTTT.

This clone was observed a single time. The chain links TRBV28 to TRBJ1-3, with D unresolved. V gave up 3 bases and J gave up 0 bases, with 6 bases separating them. The CDR3 is 14 amino acids. Looked up from germline, CDR1 is MDHEN and CDR2 is SYDVKM. The CDR3 DNA reads as TGTGCCAGCAGTTTCGTAGACTCTGGAAACACCATATATTTT. Encoded protein: CASSFVDSGNTIYF.

The chain combines TRBV6-1 with TRBJ1-4; 9 nucleotides match TRBD1. Germline V lookup: CDR1 MNHNS, CDR2 SASEGT. Trimming at V came to 7 bases and at J to 6 bases, leaving 6 bases not matched to a gene. The CDR3 is 14 amino acids. The CDR3 sequence: CASNLQGADEKLFF. The CDR3 DNA reads TGTGCCAGCAATCTACAGGGGGCGGATGAAAAACTGTTTTTT.

The gene calls are TRBV27 and TRBJ2-7; 9 bases line up with TRBD1. CDR1 and CDR2 (germline): MNHEY, SMNVEV (reference sequence). The V and J ends lost 6 bases and 4 bases, in that order; junction bases with no gene match: 10. The CDR3 is made up of 15 amino acids. The CDR3 here is CASRNKGTGKYEQYF. CDR3 bases: TGTGCCAGCAGAAATAAGGGGACAGGGAAATACGAGCAGTACTTC.

The chain carries TRBV9 and TRBJ2-1; 8 bases match TRBD2. The CDR3 is 14 residues long. Trimming cost V 4 bases and J 9 bases; bases outside gene matches: 9. Germline V gene sequence: CDR1 SGDLS, CDR2 YYNGEE. CDR3 protein: CASSLSGGGGEQFF. The CDR3 DNA is TGTGCCAGCAGCTTAAGCGGGGGAGGTGGTGAGCAGTTCTTC.